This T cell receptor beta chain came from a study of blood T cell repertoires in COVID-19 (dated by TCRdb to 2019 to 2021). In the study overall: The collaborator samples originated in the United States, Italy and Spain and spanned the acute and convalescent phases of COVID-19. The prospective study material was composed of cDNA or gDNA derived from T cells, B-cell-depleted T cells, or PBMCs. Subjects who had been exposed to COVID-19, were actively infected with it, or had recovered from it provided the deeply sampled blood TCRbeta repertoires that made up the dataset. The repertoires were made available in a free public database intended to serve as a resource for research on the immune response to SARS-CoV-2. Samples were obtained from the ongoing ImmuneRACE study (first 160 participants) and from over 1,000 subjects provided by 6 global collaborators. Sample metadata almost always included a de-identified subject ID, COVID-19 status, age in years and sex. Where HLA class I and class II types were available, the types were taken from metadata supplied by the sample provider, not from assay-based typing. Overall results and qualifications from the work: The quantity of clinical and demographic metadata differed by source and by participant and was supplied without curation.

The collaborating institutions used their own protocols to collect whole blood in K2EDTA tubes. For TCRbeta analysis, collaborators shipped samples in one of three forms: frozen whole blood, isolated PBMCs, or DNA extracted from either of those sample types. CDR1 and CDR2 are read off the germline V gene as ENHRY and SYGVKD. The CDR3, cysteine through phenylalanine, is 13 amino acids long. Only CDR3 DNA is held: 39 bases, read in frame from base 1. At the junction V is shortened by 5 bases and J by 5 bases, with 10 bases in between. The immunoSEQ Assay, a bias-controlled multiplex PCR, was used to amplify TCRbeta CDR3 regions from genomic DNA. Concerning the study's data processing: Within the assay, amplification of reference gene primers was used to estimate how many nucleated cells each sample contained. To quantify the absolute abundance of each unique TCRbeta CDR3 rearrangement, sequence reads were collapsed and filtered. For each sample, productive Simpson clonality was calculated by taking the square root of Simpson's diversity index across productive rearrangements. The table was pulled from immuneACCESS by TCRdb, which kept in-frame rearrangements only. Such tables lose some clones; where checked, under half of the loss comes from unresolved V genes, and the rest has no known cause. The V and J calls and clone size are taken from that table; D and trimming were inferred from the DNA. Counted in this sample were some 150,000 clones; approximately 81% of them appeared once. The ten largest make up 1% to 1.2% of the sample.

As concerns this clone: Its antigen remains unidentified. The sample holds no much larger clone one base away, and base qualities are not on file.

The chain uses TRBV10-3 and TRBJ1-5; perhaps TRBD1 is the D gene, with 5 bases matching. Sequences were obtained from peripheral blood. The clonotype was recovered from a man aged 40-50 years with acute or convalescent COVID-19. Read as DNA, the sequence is TGTGCCATCAGTAGACAGATCGATCAGCCCCAGCATTTT. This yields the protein CAISRQIDQPQHF.